This is a list of T cell receptor beta chains from one sample in a study of T cell responses to AZD1222 COVID-19 vaccine. Assay: immunoSEQ multiplex PCR; the TCRdb copy retains only in-frame clones and omits some. This table has about 150,000 clones, less than 90% appearing once. Sequenced material: peripheral blood, taken on day 0 of AZD1222 vaccination. All receptors come from an adult in good health. CDR3s include the opening cysteine and the closing phenylalanine or tryptophan. Fields, in order: clone size, V gene, J gene, D gene, CDR3 protein, CDR3 DNA. The D gene is left open where the match is weak. The size entry is marked missing in some rows and otherwise reads once, few, many or a size class.

-,TRBV5-5,TRBJ1-2,-,CASSLDSPYGYTF,TGTGCCAGCAGCTTGGACAGCCCCTATGGCTACACCTTC
-,TRBV7-2,TRBJ2-7,TRBD1,CASSLSQGTGRSYEQYF,TGTGCCAGCAGCTTAAGTCAAGGGACAGGCAGATCCTACGAGCAGTACTTC
-,TRBV7-2,TRBJ1-3,-,CASSKRGGGNTIYF,TGTGCCAGCAGCAAAAGGGGAGGTGGAAACACCATATATTTT
-,TRBV6-1,TRBJ1-6,-,CASSEGRAPLHF,TGTGCCAGCAGTGAAGGAAGGGCACCCCTCCACTTT
-,TRBV7-3,TRBJ2-1,-,CASRLTGGSSGEQFF,TGTGCCAGCAGATTGACGGGGGGCTCCTCGGGAGAGCAGTTCTTC
-,TRBV2,TRBJ1-6,TRBD1,CASRPGGWDSPLHF,TGTGCCAGCAGACCAGGGGGCTGGGATTCACCCCTCCACTTT
-,TRBV29-1,TRBJ2-1,TRBD2,CSVEKPQTGGGSYNEQFF,TGCAGCGTTGAAAAGCCGCAAACCGGGGGGGGATCCTACAATGAGCAGTTCTTC
-,TRBV23-1,TRBJ2-4,-,CASSQFLTDRAKNIQYF,TGCGCCAGCAGTCAATTCTTGACAGACCGAGCCAAAAACATTCAGTACTTC
-,TRBV5-6,TRBJ1-2,-,CASSLAPENYGYTF,TGTGCCAGCAGCTTGGCCCCAGAGAACTATGGCTACACCTTC
once,TRBV7-2,TRBJ1-4,-,CASSLDAVNEKLFF,TGTGCCAGCAGCTTAGACGCGGTCAATGAAAAACTGTTTTTT
-,TRBV4-3,TRBJ2-1,-,CASSPVGHFLDSYNEQFF,TGCGCCAGCAGCCCAGTGGGACACTTCCTGGACTCCTACAATGAGCAGTTCTTC
-,TRBV27,TRBJ1-2,-,CASSLKGSRYGYTF,TGTGCCAGCAGTTTAAAGGGCAGCCGCTATGGCTACACCTTC
-,TRBV5-1,TRBJ2-1,-,CASSLVGPVNEQFF,TGCGCCAGCAGCTTAGTAGGACCGGTTAATGAGCAGTTCTTC
few,TRBV2,TRBJ1-2,TRBD1,CASSEDRGLSAYGYTF,TGTGCCAGCAGTGAAGACAGGGGGCTGTCGGCTTATGGCTACACCTTC
-,TRBV24-1,TRBJ2-3,-,CATSDPGEYSQYF,TGTGCCACCAGTGACCCGGGGGAGTACTCTCAGTATTTT
few,TRBV7-3,TRBJ2-1,TRBD2,CASSLGLGGEQFF,TGTGCCAGCAGCTTGGGACTAGGCGGTGAGCAGTTCTTC
-,TRBV15,TRBJ2-1,-,CATSYRDPYNEQFF,TGTGCCACCAGTTACCGGGACCCCTACAATGAGCAGTTCTTC